This TCR beta chain was documented in a study of cytomegalovirus exposure and HLA in healthy donors. Study context: The roughly 100 million unique TCR beta sequences, from about 170 million T cells, were found by an earlier analysis.

Germline assignment: CDR1 SGHAT and CDR2 FQDESV (reference sequence). CDR3 size: 14 residues. V dropped 5 bases and J dropped 2 bases, with 13 bases sitting between them. Points from the study as a whole: In an earlier analysis, in several hundred donors, most V segments appeared productive either ~90% or ~30% of the time.

In the case of this clone: Antigen unknown.

Donors counted as nominally healthy when sampled, yet unrecorded immune exposures were likely. Amplification used 60 Vbeta primers and 13 Jbeta primers. Here immunoSEQ multiplex PCR was the method, and the copy in TCRdb shows in-frame clones only, minus some. The sample records 90,000 to 110,000 clones, over 70% being singletons. The chain has TRBV11-1 and TRBJ2-7; D not certain. The sequence was collected from a man aged 30 to 39 in good health and CMV-seronegative. The sample was PBMCs. The CDR3 nucleotides are TGTGCCAGCAGCGATACCGGTCTACCCTACGAGCAGTACTTC. This gives the protein CASSDTGLPYEQYF. The entire variable domain, with the rest obtained from reference TRBV11-1 and TRBJ2-7, is as follows: EAEVAQSPRYKITEKSQAVAFWCDPISGHATLYWYRQILGQGPELLVQFQDESVVDDSQLPKDRFSAERLKGVDSTLKIQPAELGDSAMYLCASSDTGLPYEQYFGPGTRLTVT.